The 11 T cell receptor beta chains in this list originate from one sample, sequenced in a study of shared clonotypes between healthy human individuals. This table comes from immunoSEQ multiplex PCR, and its TCRdb copy is limited to in-frame clones, with some not included. The profile shows more than 2,000,000 clones, about 92% of them singletons. The specimen sequenced was naive CD4+ T cells from PBMCs. Stated subset: CD45RA+ positively selected. These receptors all stem from a man aged 18 to 35 in good health. Some clones in this sample may be carry-over from other donors' samples.

The chain is built from TRBV28 and TRBJ1-2, with D hard to call. Germline CDR1 is MDHEN and CDR2 is SYDVKM. V was trimmed by 4 bases and J by 3 bases, leaving 18 bases between them. The CDR3 is 16 residues long. Here the CDR3 DNA reads TGTGCCAGCAGTTCCGCCCCGGGCGGGGTGGACTATGGCTACACCTTC. Its protein product is CASSSAPGGVDYGYTF.

This chain links TRBV6-1 with TRBJ1-5; no clear D gene. CDR1 is MNHNS, CDR2 SASEGT, per germline. The germline V and J ends were trimmed by 1 base and 4 bases, with 2 bases remaining between them. This CDR3 has 12 residues. The CDR3 DNA sequence: TGTGCCAGCAGTGAAGGAAATCAGCCCCAGCATTTT. Its protein is CASSEGNQPQHF.

This chain connects TRBV9 to TRBJ1-3; 7 positions agree with TRBD1. Germline CDR1 is SGDLS and CDR2 is YYNGEE. The CDR3 sequence is 16 residues long. Trimming removed 3 bases from V and 1 base from J; junction bases left unmatched: 7. Written as DNA, the CDR3 is TGTGCCAGCAGCGCCTACAGGGGAAGATCTGGAAACACCATATATTTT. The encoded protein is CASSAYRGRSGNTIYF.

The chain couples TRBV6-5 to TRBJ2-7; TRBD1 or TRBD2 may be the D gene (5 bases each). V was clipped by 6 bases and J by 4 bases, with 19 bases between them. CDR3 length equals 15 residues. From germline, CDR1 is MNHEY and CDR2 SVGAGI. The CDR3 region has the DNA TGTGCCAGCAGACATTTTGGGGTCGGGGCATACGAGCAGTACTTC. It specifies CASRHFGVGAYEQYF.

This clone was counted once. This chain uses TRBV29-1 with TRBJ2-1; D gene unclear. Trimming cost V 6 bases and J 8 bases, with 17 bases left between them. The length of the CDR3 is 13 residues. In germline, CDR1 is SQVTM, CDR2 ANQGSEA. The CDR3 nucleotides read TGCAGCGTCGCCCGTCTTACCCGGCATGAGCAGTTCTTC. Protein product: CSVARLTRHEQFF.

This chain links TRBV29-1 with TRBJ2-3; D possibly corresponds to TRBD2 (5 bases). Germline V gene data show CDR1 as SQVTM and CDR2 as ANQGSEA. V lost 6 bases, J lost 6 bases, and 16 bases lay in between. This CDR3 is built from 13 residues. CDR3 sequence reads: CSVTGVLSDTQYF. CDR3 coding DNA: TGCAGCGTGACCGGGGTTTTGTCGGATACGCAGTATTTT.

The count of this clone is one. The V call is TRBV7-3, the J call TRBJ2-2; 7 bases agree with TRBD2. CDR1 and CDR2 from the germline V gene are SGHTA and FQGTGA. The J segment lost 2 bases and the V segment lost 1 base, leaving 7 bases of the junction unmatched. The CDR3 extends over 17 amino acids. CDR3 sequence: CASSLNSGGSNTGELFF. In DNA, the CDR3 is TGTGCCAGCAGCTTAAACTCGGGCGGGAGTAACACCGGGGAGCTGTTTTTT.

This chain uses TRBV5-1 with TRBJ2-7; TRBD1 aligns across 7 bases. From germline, CDR1 is SGHRS and CDR2 YFSETQ. V lost 4 bases and J lost 2; bases outside the gene matches: 6. The CDR3 covers 14 residues. The CDR3 DNA sequence: TGCGCCAGCAGCGGGGGACAGAGCGCCTACGAGCAGTACTTC. Its translation: CASSGGQSAYEQYF.

The rearrangement links TRBV15 to TRBJ1-5; D may be TRBD1 (6 bases). With 0 bases removed from V and 7 bases from J, the gap between germline ends came to 22 bases. This CDR3 is 18 amino acids long. The V gene's germline CDR1 is LNHNV and CDR2 YYDKDF (reference sequence). This chain's CDR3 is CATSREHGRGALGQPQHF. CDR3 coding DNA: TGTGCCACCAGCAGAGAGCACGGGAGGGGGGCGCTCGGACAGCCCCAGCATTTT.

V usage is TRBV7-2 and J usage is TRBJ2-2; TRBD2 matches at 10 bases. CDR1 and CDR2 (germline): SGHTA, FQGNSA. V lost 5 bases, J lost 7 bases, and 13 bases stayed unmatched. This CDR3 is built from 17 residues. The CDR3 region is CASSRGLARSGGGELFF. In nucleotides, the CDR3 is TGTGCCAGCAGCAGGGGACTAGCGCGATCGGGTGGCGGGGAGCTGTTTTTT.

The V call is TRBV9, the J call TRBJ1-2; TRBD1 matches at 8 bases. The CDR3 spans 13 residues. The germline V gene has CDR1 SGDLS and CDR2 YYNGEE. The V and J ends lost 4 bases and 7 bases, in that order; junction bases with no gene match: 6. Here the CDR3 DNA reads TGTGCCAGCAGCCAGGGGGCTTGGGGTGGCTACACCTTC. The encoded protein is CASSQGAWGGYTF.